The 17 T cell receptor beta chains in this list originate from one sample, sequenced in a study of cytomegalovirus exposure and HLA in healthy donors. 13 Jbeta primers and 60 Vbeta primers were used for the PCR. Repertoires were generated with immunoSEQ multiplex PCR, while TCRdb's copy carries only in-frame clones and drops some. The sample yields tens of thousands of clones, approximately 76% seen once. The specimen was PBMCs. The receptor source for this set is a male donor in good health and CMV-seronegative.

The chain couples TRBV5-1 to TRBJ1-5; a weak D match, TRBD1 (6 bases). The V and J ends lost 0 bases and 1 base respectively, with 8 bases between them. The germline V gene has CDR1 SGHRS and CDR2 YFSETQ. This CDR3 is 15 amino acids long. The CDR3 DNA reads TGCGCCAGCAGCTTGGGTACAGGGAGCAATCAGCCCCAGCATTTT. Translating gives CASSLGTGSNQPQHF.

The chain recombines TRBV6-1 with TRBJ2-7, with no clear D. Trimming cost V 8 bases and J 0 bases, with 14 bases left between them. Germline V gene data show CDR1 as MNHNS and CDR2 as SASEGT. This CDR3 contains 14 residues. The CDR3 spells CASQSLSSSYEQYF. In nucleotides, the CDR3 is TGTGCCAGCCAGAGCCTTTCTAGCTCCTACGAGCAGTACTTC.

The genes are TRBV27 and TRBJ1-1; 7 bases map to TRBD1. J was trimmed by 1 base and V by 5 bases; bases with no gene match: 1. The germline V gene encodes CDR1 MNHEY and CDR2 SMNVEV (reference sequence). The CDR3 runs to 13 residues. CDR3 in DNA: TGTGCCAGCAGTAGGGGGCGGAACACTGAAGCTTTCTTT. Its protein is CASSRGRNTEAFF.

The chain is built from TRBV5-1 and TRBJ2-3, with TRBD2 identical over 7 bases. This CDR3 region has 15 residues. The V gene end was trimmed by 7 bases and the J gene end by 2 bases; junction bases not matched to a gene: 10. Germline CDR1 is SGHRS and CDR2 is YFSETQ. CDR3 sequence: CASAAGRGITDTQYF. CDR3 bases: TGCGCCAGCGCCGCCGGGCGGGGGATCACAGATACGCAGTATTTT. Filled out from reference TRBV5-1 and TRBJ2-3, the complete variable domain reads KAGVTQTPRYLIKTRGQQVTLSCSPISGHRSVSWYQQTPGQGLQFLFEYFSETQRNKGNFPGRFSGRQFSNSRSEMNVSTLELGDSALYLCASAAGRGITDTQYFGPGTRLTVL.

The V gene is TRBV6-5, the J gene TRBJ1-1; 7 bases match TRBD1. The CDR3 has 13 residues. From germline, CDR1 is MNHEY and CDR2 SVGAGI. Trimming cost V 6 bases and J 5 bases; bases outside gene matches: 6. CDR3 amino acids: CASSLPGGTEAFF. The CDR3 DNA reads as TGTGCCAGCAGCCTCCCAGGGGGGACTGAAGCTTTCTTT.

The rearrangement uses TRBV25-1 and TRBJ1-5; no definite D call. The germline V and J ends were trimmed by 4 bases and 3 bases, with 10 bases remaining between them. Germline CDR1 MGHDK, CDR2 SYGVNS. This CDR3 contains 14 residues. The CDR3: CASSAPGNNQPQHF. For the CDR3, the DNA is TGTGCCAGCAGTGCCCCAGGTAACAATCAGCCCCAGCATTTT.

J is TRBJ2-1 and V is TRBV7-9, with TRBD2 identical over 10 bases. The trim removed 2 bases at V and 7 bases at J, leaving 5 bases unmatched. The V gene's germline CDR1 is SEHNR and CDR2 FQNEAQ (reference sequence). There are 15 residues in the CDR3. DNA of the CDR3: TGTGCCAGCAGCTTACGGTTGACTAGCGGGAATGAGCAGTTCTTC. It encodes CASSLRLTSGNEQFF.

The chain combines TRBV2 with TRBJ1-2; 7 bases match TRBD1. The CDR3 consists of 15 residues. In germline, CDR1 is SNHLY, CDR2 FYNNEI. J lost 6 bases, V lost 8 bases, and 15 bases had no gene match. The CDR3 nucleotides are TGTGCCAGCCTAGAATCGGGACAGACTCTAAATGGCTACACCTTC. This translates into CASLESGQTLNGYTF.

The CDR3 sequence: CASSYTHTGPLRGYTF. The CDR3 nucleotides read TGTGCCAGCAGTTACACCCACACAGGTCCCCTAAGGGGCTACACCTTC. The rearrangement links TRBV6-5 to TRBJ1-2; D might be TRBD1 (5 bases). Germline lookup yields CDR1 MNHEY and CDR2 SVGAGI. The CDR3 consists of 16 residues. Trimming stripped 2 bases from V and 8 bases from J, with 21 bases between.

V is TRBV7-8 and J is TRBJ2-3; D remains ambiguous. CDR1 SGHVS and CDR2 FQNEAQ come from the germline V gene. The CDR3 covers 16 residues. V was pared by 0 bases and J by 1 base, with 11 bases between. The CDR3 reads CASSLARSYGTDTQYF. The CDR3 nucleotides read TGTGCCAGCAGCTTAGCGAGAAGTTATGGCACAGATACGCAGTATTTT.

The chain has TRBV4-3 and TRBJ1-4; D ambiguous. The germline V gene encodes CDR1 LGHNA and CDR2 YSLEER. The CDR3 totals 15 residues. V dropped 0 bases and J dropped 8 bases, with 13 bases sitting between them. The CDR3 spells CASSQESGLREKLFF. The CDR3 DNA is TGCGCCAGCAGCCAAGAGTCGGGTTTAAGGGAAAAACTGTTTTTT.

V gene TRBV5-6 combines with J gene TRBJ1-2, with D possibly matching TRBD1 (6 bases). Germline V CDR1 and CDR2: SGHDT, YYEEEE. This CDR3 comprises 15 residues. V was cut by 2 bases and J by 0 bases, with 11 bases left in between. CDR3: CASSFVQGTNYGYTF. For the CDR3, the DNA is TGTGCCAGCAGCTTCGTACAGGGAACTAACTATGGCTACACCTTC.

The J gene is TRBJ1-1, the V gene TRBV6-1, with a tentative D call TRBD1 (5 bases). This CDR3 is built from 13 residues. Trimming took 6 bases from V and 1 from J, leaving 9 bases between them. Germline V lookup: CDR1 MNHNS, CDR2 SASEGT. The CDR3 sequence is CASREGWNTEAFF. CDR3 nucleotide sequence: TGTGCCAGCAGGGAGGGGTGGAACACTGAAGCTTTCTTT.

The V and J genes are TRBV2 and TRBJ2-5, with TRBD2 matching over 11 bases. The end of the DNA fits TRBJ2-7 better, so the J call may be wrong. The CDR3 is made up of 14 amino acids. Germline CDR1 and CDR2: SNHLY and FYNNEI. The CDR3, as DNA: TGTGCCAGCAGTTCCGGGACTAGCGGCCACGAGCAGTACTTC. Translated, it gives CASSSGTSGHEQYF.

This chain links TRBV18 with TRBJ2-1, with TRBD2 as a possible D gene (6 bases). Germline-derived CDR1 and CDR2 are KGHSH and LQKENI. V shed 3 bases and J shed 10 bases, with 22 bases lying between them. The length of the CDR3 is 16 residues. CDR3 amino acids: CASSPLGAGGNWEQFF. The DNA of the CDR3 is TGTGCCAGCTCACCGTTGGGAGCCGGGGGAAACTGGGAGCAGTTCTTC.

The CDR3 sequence: CASSQGYLGTEAFF. In nucleotides, the CDR3 is TGCGCCAGCAGCCAAGGATACCTCGGGACTGAAGCTTTCTTT. The chain has TRBV4-3 and TRBJ1-1, with unresolved D. CDR3 length: 14 amino acids. V was trimmed by 1 base and J by 5 bases, leaving 11 bases between them. Germline V CDR1 and CDR2: LGHNA, YSLEER.

The chain employs TRBV15 and TRBJ2-7; possible D gene TRBD2, 5 bases. The CDR3 has 15 residues. The V gene lost 4 bases and the J gene lost 5 bases, with 18 bases spanning the gap. The germline V gene has CDR1 LNHNV and CDR2 YYDKDF (reference sequence). CDR3: CATSTRRGDKNEQYF. The CDR3 coding sequence is TGTGCCACCAGCACTAGACGGGGAGATAAAAACGAGCAGTACTTC.